The rows below give T cell receptor beta chains drawn from one sample of a study of tumor-infiltrating lymphocytes in primary liver carcinoma. TCRdb re-derived calls from the multiplex PCR reads in MiXCR, one entry per CDR3 protein. The sample has hundreds of thousands of distinct CDR3 sequences; 58% are singletons. The sequencing input was peripheral blood. The receptors originated from a woman younger than 45 with primary liver carcinoma and hepatitis B virus infection. Each CDR3 is given with its conserved first and last residue.

>14|TRBV5-6|TRBJ2-7
CASSSGLAVHEQYF
>14|TRBV5-4|TRBJ1-5
CASSMDGSNQPQRF
>15|TRBV11-2|TRBJ2-3
CANTLQGDDTDTQCF
>14|TRBV11-2|TRBJ2-1
CASSPSGTANEQFF
>15|TRBV4-2|NA
CASSQDWPVNQPQYF
>15|TRBV5-1|TRBJ2-5
CASSLGSGRGETQYF
>12|TRBV2|TRBJ2-3
CASSNRADTQYF
>14|TRBV12-3/TRBV12-4|TRBJ2-5
CASRARASWETQYF
>14|TRBV28|TRBJ2-3
CASSSPGGSDTQYF
>15|TRBV7-9|TRBJ2-1
CASSPVSGSGNEQFF
>16|TRBV11-2|TRBJ2-7
CASSLSRTGEIHEQYF